This paragraph reports one TCR beta chain. Seattle's enrolled individuals joined amid active infection and were then monitored longitudinally. These data originate in a study of blood T cell repertoires in COVID-19. About the research overall: The study drew acute and convalescent COVID-19 samples from the United States, Italy and Spain. T cells, B-cell-depleted T cells, or PBMCs provided the cDNA or gDNA that served as material.

Germline CDR1 and CDR2: SEHNR and FQNEAQ (reference sequence). V was cut by 7 bases and J by 4 bases, with 13 bases left in between. The CDR3 has 13 residues. Source study methods: The authors estimated nucleated cell counts from reference gene primer amplification. TCRdb's copy holds only in-frame clones and misses some; the assay was immunoSEQ multiplex PCR. Clone size and V and J calls were adopted from that table, with D and trimming inferred from the DNA. The sample consists of about 180,000 clones, approximately 86% of them appearing once. Sequencing used peripheral blood. The rearrangement joins TRBV7-9 to TRBJ1-2, with a weak D call TRBD1 (5 bases). This receptor was obtained from a man aged 55 to 69 with COVID-19, enrolled during active disease. CDR3 sequence reads: CASNKDKSYGYTF. The CDR3 DNA is TGTGCCAGCAACAAGGACAAGAGCTATGGCTACACCTTC.